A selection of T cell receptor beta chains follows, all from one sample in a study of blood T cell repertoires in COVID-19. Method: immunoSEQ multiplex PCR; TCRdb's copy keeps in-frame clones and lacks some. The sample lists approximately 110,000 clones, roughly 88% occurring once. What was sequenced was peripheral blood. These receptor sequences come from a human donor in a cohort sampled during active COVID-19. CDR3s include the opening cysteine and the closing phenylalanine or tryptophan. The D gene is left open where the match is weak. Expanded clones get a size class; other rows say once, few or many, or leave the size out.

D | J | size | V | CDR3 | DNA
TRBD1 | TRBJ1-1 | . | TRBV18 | CASSPRTGGARAFF | TGTGCCAGCTCACCCCGGACAGGGGGCGCCAGGGCTTTCTTT
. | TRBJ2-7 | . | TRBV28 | CASSTAPIPEHQYF | TGTGCCAGCAGTACTGCCCCGATACCCGAGCATCAGTACTTC
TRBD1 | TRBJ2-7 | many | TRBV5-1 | CASSFGTGGTYEQYF | TGCGCCAGCAGCTTCGGGACAGGGGGAACCTACGAGCAGTACTTC
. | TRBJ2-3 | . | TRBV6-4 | CASSEGGGTDTQYF | TGTGCCAGCAGTGAAGGGGGAGGCACAGATACGCAGTATTTT
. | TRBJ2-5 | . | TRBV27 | CASSPPGAGVETQYF | TGTGCCAGCAGCCCCCCCGGGGCAGGGGTAGAGACCCAGTACTTC
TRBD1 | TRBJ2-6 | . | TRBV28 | CASTLSLGQARWGANVLTF | TGTGCCAGCACCCTATCCCTAGGACAGGCTCGTTGGGGGGCCAACGTCCTGACTTTC
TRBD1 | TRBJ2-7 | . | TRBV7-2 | CASSLGRDSSYEQYF | TGTGCCAGCAGCTTAGGCCGGGACAGCTCCTACGAGCAGTACTTC
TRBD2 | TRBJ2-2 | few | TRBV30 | CAWARTSGSGGELFF | TGTGCCTGGGCTAGGACTAGCGGGAGTGGTGGGGAGCTGTTTTTT
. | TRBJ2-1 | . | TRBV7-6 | CASSLEGKGRNEQFF | TGTGCCAGCAGCTTAGAAGGAAAGGGGAGGAATGAGCAGTTCTTC
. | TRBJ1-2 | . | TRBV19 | CASSIVAPLGHGYTF | TGTGCCAGTAGTATTGTCGCCCCTTTGGGGCATGGCTACACCTTC
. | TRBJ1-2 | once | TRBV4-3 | CASSHQGLGGYTF | TGCGCCAGCAGCCACCAGGGACTAGGGGGCTACACCTTC
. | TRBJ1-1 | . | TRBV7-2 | CASSLVPELNTEAFF | TGTGCCAGCAGCTTAGTCCCGGAGCTGAACACTGAAGCTTTCTTT
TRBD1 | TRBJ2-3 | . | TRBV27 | CASSLSGTGEYF | TGTGCCAGCAGTTTATCTGGGACAGGGGAGTATTTT
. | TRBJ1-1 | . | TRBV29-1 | CSVGRGNTEAFF | TGCAGCGTTGGCAGGGGGAACACTGAAGCTTTCTTT
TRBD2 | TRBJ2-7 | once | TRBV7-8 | CASSFDLGLAGRSYEQYF | TGTGCCAGCAGCTTCGACCTTGGACTAGCGGGACGCTCCTACGAGCAGTACTTC
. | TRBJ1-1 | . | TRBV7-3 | CASSQREISEAFF | TGTGCCAGCAGCCAAAGGGAGATTTCTGAAGCTTTCTTT
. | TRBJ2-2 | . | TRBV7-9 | CASSWLNTGELFF | TGTGCCAGCAGTTGGCTTAACACCGGGGAGCTGTTTTTT
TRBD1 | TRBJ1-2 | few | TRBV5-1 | CASSYVGTVNYGYTF | TGCGCCAGCAGCTACGTAGGGACAGTTAACTATGGCTACACCTTC
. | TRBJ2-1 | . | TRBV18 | CASSPPSPRFEQFF | TGTGCCAGCTCACCACCGTCGCCCAGGTTTGAGCAGTTCTTC
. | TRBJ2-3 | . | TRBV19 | CASRRQGTDTQYF | TGTGCCAGTAGGAGGCAGGGGACAGATACGCAGTATTTT
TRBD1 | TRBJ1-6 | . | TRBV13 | CASSRRGQGSPLHF | TGTGCCAGCAGCCGCAGGGGGCAGGGGTCACCCCTCCACTTT
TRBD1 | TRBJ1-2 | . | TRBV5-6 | CASSSKTGQVLEGYGYTF | TGTGCCAGCAGCTCCAAGACGGGACAGGTTCTAGAGGGCTATGGCTACACCTTC
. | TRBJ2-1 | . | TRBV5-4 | CASSSEPSGYRYNEQFF | TGTGCCAGCAGCTCTGAACCAAGCGGCTATCGCTACAATGAGCAGTTCTTC
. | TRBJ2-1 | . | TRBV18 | CASSPVRDNEQFF | TGTGCCAGCTCACCCGTGAGGGATAATGAGCAGTTCTTC
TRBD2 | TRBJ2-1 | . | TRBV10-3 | CAISESGGAGGRGNEQFF | TGTGCCATCAGTGAGTCGGGGGGAGCGGGAGGGAGAGGCAATGAGCAGTTCTTC
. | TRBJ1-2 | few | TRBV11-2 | CASSLEEQGNGYTF | TGTGCCAGCAGCTTAGAGGAGCAGGGGAATGGCTACACCTTC
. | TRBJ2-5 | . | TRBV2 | CASSEAWDSAQYF | TGTGCCAGCAGTGAGGCGTGGGACTCGGCCCAGTACTTC
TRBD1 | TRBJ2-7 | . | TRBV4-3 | CASSQDVGQGAHEQYF | TGCGCCAGCAGCCAAGATGTGGGACAGGGGGCCCACGAGCAGTACTTC
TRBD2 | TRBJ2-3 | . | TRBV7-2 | CASSSPPRREIAQYF | TGTGCCAGCAGCTCTCCCCCCCGGCGGGAGATCGCGCAGTATTTT
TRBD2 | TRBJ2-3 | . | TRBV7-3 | CASSLTGLAGGTSTDTQYF | TGTGCCAGCAGCTTAACGGGACTAGCGGGAGGGACAAGCACAGATACGCAGTATTTT
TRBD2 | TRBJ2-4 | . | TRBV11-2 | CASSFRLAGGSAKNIQYF | TGTGCCAGCAGCTTTAGACTAGCGGGAGGTAGTGCCAAAAACATTCAGTACTTC
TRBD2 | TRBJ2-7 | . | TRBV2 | CASNRLAGGFEQYF | TGTGCCAGCAATAGACTAGCGGGAGGTTTCGAGCAGTACTTC
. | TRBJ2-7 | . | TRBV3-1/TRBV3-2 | CASSPGHDYEQYF | TGTGCCAGCAGCCCAGGACACGACTACGAGCAGTACTTC
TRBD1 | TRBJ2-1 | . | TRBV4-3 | CASSRGQGGSYNEQFF | TGCGCCAGCAGCCGCGGACAGGGGGGTTCCTACAATGAGCAGTTCTTC
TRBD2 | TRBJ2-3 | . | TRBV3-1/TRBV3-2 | CASSLTRTSGRDTQYF | TGTGCCAGCAGCCTAACTCGGACTAGCGGGAGAGATACGCAGTATTTT
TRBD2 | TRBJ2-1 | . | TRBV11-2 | CASSLPSLAGAYRDEQFF | TGTGCCAGCAGCTTACCCTCGTTAGCGGGAGCCTATAGGGATGAGCAGTTCTTC
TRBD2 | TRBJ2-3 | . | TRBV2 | CASSVNSGRAFTDTQYF | TGTGCCAGCAGTGTGAATAGCGGGAGGGCCTTCACAGATACGCAGTATTTT
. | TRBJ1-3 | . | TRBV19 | CASSTPQAGSGNTIYF | TGTGCCAGTAGTACACCGCAGGCTGGGTCTGGAAACACCATATATTTT
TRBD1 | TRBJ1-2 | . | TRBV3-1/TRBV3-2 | CASSHTDRGWDGYTF | TGTGCCAGCAGCCACACCGACAGGGGTTGGGATGGCTACACCTTC
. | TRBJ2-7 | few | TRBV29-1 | CSVGEGYEQYF | TGCAGCGTTGGTGAGGGCTACGAGCAGTACTTC
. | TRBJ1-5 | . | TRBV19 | CASTRVVGQPQHF | TGTGCCAGTACCCGGGTAGTCGGTCAGCCCCAGCATTTT
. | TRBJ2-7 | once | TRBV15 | CATSRGQYEQYF | TGTGCCACCAGCAGAGGACAGTACGAGCAGTACTTC
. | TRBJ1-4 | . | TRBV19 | CASSIVGASPNEKLFF | TGTGCCAGTAGTATAGTGGGGGCCAGCCCTAATGAAAAACTGTTTTTT
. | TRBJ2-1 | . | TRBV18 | CASSPDSGHNEQFF | TGTGCCAGCTCACCGGATAGCGGTCACAATGAGCAGTTCTTC
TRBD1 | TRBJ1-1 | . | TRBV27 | CASRGTGGLNTEAFF | TGTGCCAGCAGGGGGACAGGGGGCCTGAACACTGAAGCTTTCTTT
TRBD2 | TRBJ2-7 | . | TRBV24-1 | CATSGGSGVTYEQYF | TGTGCCACCAGTGGAGGTAGCGGGGTCACCTACGAGCAGTACTTC
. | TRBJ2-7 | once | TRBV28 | CASSRSQGVGEQYF | TGTGCCAGCAGTAGATCACAGGGTGTTGGAGAGCAGTACTTC
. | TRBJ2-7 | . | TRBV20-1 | CSASDEVDEQYF | TGCAGTGCTAGTGATGAGGTGGACGAGCAGTACTTC
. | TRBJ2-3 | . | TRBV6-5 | CASNHNGLSTDTQYF | TGTGCCAGCAACCACAATGGGCTATCCACAGATACGCAGTATTTT